A selection of T cell receptor beta chains follows, all from one sample in a study of response to subunit inactivated influenza vaccine. TCRdb independently ran MiXCR on the RT-PCR reads; one entry per CDR3 protein. The sample carries 250,000 to 350,000 distinct CDR3 sequences, 20% to 25% recorded once. Sequenced here: PBMCs from blood, sampled 21 months after vaccination. The source of these receptors is a man between 50 and 75 years old who received an inactivated influenza vaccine. The CDR3 runs from the conserved cysteine through the conserved F or W. The D gene is left open where the match is weak. Expanded clones are given a class, and other clones once, few, many or no size at all.

V gene: TRBV10-2
D gene: NA
J gene: TRBJ1-2
clone size: NA
CDR3 DNA: TGCGCCACCGACACAGGGACCTATGGCTACACCTTC
CDR3 protein: CATDTGTYGYTF

V gene: TRBV7-9
D gene: NA
J gene: TRBJ2-5
clone size: few
CDR3 DNA: TGTGCCAGCAGCTTTCAGGACCAAGAGACCCAGTACTTC
CDR3 protein: CASSFQDQETQYF

V gene: TRBV29-1
D gene: TRBD1
J gene: TRBJ2-7
clone size: NA
CDR3 DNA: TGCAGCGTCATTATACAGGGGCCTCCACGGGAGCAGTACTTC
CDR3 protein: CSVIIQGPPREQYF

V gene: TRBV4-1
D gene: NA
J gene: TRBJ1-2
clone size: many
CDR3 DNA: TGCGCCAGCAGCCAAGCGGATTACTATGGCTACACCTTC
CDR3 protein: CASSQADYYGYTF

V gene: TRBV10-3
D gene: NA
J gene: TRBJ1-2
clone size: NA
CDR3 DNA: TGTGCCATCAGTGAGTCAAACAGGGTTAACTATGGCTACACCTTC
CDR3 protein: CAISESNRVNYGYTF

V gene: TRBV29-1
D gene: NA
J gene: TRBJ2-2
clone size: few
CDR3 DNA: TGCAGCGTTGGCTCCCCCGGGGAGCTGTTTTTT
CDR3 protein: CSVGSPGELFF

V gene: TRBV20-1
D gene: NA
J gene: TRBJ1-1
clone size: many
CDR3 DNA: TGCAGTGCTAGAGATCCGAAGTATGTGAACGCTTTCTTT
CDR3 protein: CSARDPKYVNAFF

V gene: TRBV9
D gene: NA
J gene: TRBJ1-5
clone size: many
CDR3 DNA: TGTGCCAGCAGCGTAGGGTCAGGGGTTCAGCCCCAGCATTTT
CDR3 protein: CASSVGSGVQPQHF

V gene: TRBV20-1
D gene: NA
J gene: TRBJ2-7
clone size: NA
CDR3 DNA: TGCAGTGCCAAGTCCGGTTCGGGGAACTACGAGCAGTACTTC
CDR3 protein: CSAKSGSGNYEQYF

V gene: TRBV11-2
D gene: NA
J gene: TRBJ1-3
clone size: many
CDR3 DNA: TGTGCCAGCAGCTTGTGGTCTGGAAACACCATATATTTT
CDR3 protein: CASSLWSGNTIYF

V gene: TRBV20-1
D gene: NA
J gene: TRBJ2-1
clone size: few
CDR3 DNA: TGCAGTGCTAGCGGGGGTCTTTCCTACAATGAGCAGTTCTTC
CDR3 protein: CSASGGLSYNEQFF

V gene: TRBV2
D gene: NA
J gene: TRBJ2-7
clone size: NA
CDR3 DNA: TGTGCCAGCAGTCAGGACACGAGCCATCTATACGAGCAGTACTTC
CDR3 protein: CASSQDTSHLYEQYF

V gene: TRBV4-1
D gene: TRBD1
J gene: TRBJ1-3
clone size: NA
CDR3 DNA: TGCGCCAGCAGCAAAGACAGGGGTGGTAACACCATATATTTT
CDR3 protein: CASSKDRGGNTIYF

V gene: TRBV5-1
D gene: NA
J gene: TRBJ2-7
clone size: NA
CDR3 DNA: TGCGCCAGCAGCTTGAGCCCCGGTGACTCCTACGAGCAGTACTTC
CDR3 protein: CASSLSPGDSYEQYF

V gene: TRBV5-5
D gene: TRBD1
J gene: TRBJ2-5
clone size: NA
CDR3 DNA: TGTGCCAGCAGCTCAACCGGGACAGGGGCCCGTGAGACCCAGTACTTC
CDR3 protein: CASSSTGTGARETQYF

V gene: TRBV12-3/TRBV12-4
D gene: NA
J gene: TRBJ1-5
clone size: many
CDR3 DNA: TGTGCCAGCAGCTCATCACTGGACGGGGATCAGCCCCAGCATTTT
CDR3 protein: CASSSSLDGDQPQHF

V gene: TRBV4-1
D gene: NA
J gene: TRBJ1-2
clone size: NA
CDR3 DNA: TGCGCCAGCAGCCCCGAGCCTTACAGGGATGCTGGCTACACCTTC
CDR3 protein: CASSPEPYRDAGYTF

V gene: TRBV7-2
D gene: NA
J gene: TRBJ1-2
clone size: NA
CDR3 DNA: TGTGCCAGCAGCGATACAGGGTACTATGGCTACACCTTC
CDR3 protein: CASSDTGYYGYTF

V gene: TRBV29-1
D gene: TRBD2
J gene: TRBJ2-7
clone size: many
CDR3 DNA: TGCAGCGTTGAGGAGGGGACTAGCGAGAATTACTACGAGCAGTACTTC
CDR3 protein: CSVEEGTSENYYEQYF

V gene: TRBV28
D gene: NA
J gene: TRBJ2-2
clone size: few
CDR3 DNA: TGTGCCAGCAGTCCCACGGGAGCGCGCTCAACCGGGGAGCTGTTTTTT
CDR3 protein: CASSPTGARSTGELFF

V gene: TRBV28
D gene: NA
J gene: TRBJ1-5
clone size: NA
CDR3 DNA: TGTGCCAGCAGCCCTAATACGGGGCGGACGCCCCAGCATTTT
CDR3 protein: CASSPNTGRTPQHF

V gene: TRBV4-1
D gene: NA
J gene: TRBJ1-5
clone size: many
CDR3 DNA: TGCGCCAGCAGCCCCTTCGGGGGGCAGGGCAATCAGCCCCAGCATTTT
CDR3 protein: CASSPFGGQGNQPQHF

V gene: TRBV4-1
D gene: TRBD2
J gene: TRBJ2-5
clone size: NA
CDR3 DNA: TGCGCCAGCAGCCAGAGTAGCGGGAGGGCCGGAGAGACCCAGTACTTC
CDR3 protein: CASSQSSGRAGETQYF

V gene: TRBV6-2/TRBV6-3
D gene: TRBD2
J gene: TRBJ2-1
clone size: NA
CDR3 DNA: TGTGCCAGCAGTGCGGGAGTCTCCTACAATGAGCAGTTCTTC
CDR3 protein: CASSAGVSYNEQFF

V gene: TRBV28
D gene: NA
J gene: TRBJ2-4
clone size: few
CDR3 DNA: TGTGCCAGCAGCCTACCCGTCTCGGGAGTGCAGTACTTC
CDR3 protein: CASSLPVSGVQYF

V gene: TRBV4-2
D gene: NA
J gene: TRBJ2-2
clone size: NA
CDR3 DNA: TGTGCCAGCAGCCAAGAGAAGGTCGCGGGTACAGGGGAGCTGTTTTTT
CDR3 protein: CASSQEKVAGTGELFF

V gene: TRBV6-2/TRBV6-3
D gene: TRBD2
J gene: TRBJ2-1
clone size: NA
CDR3 DNA: TGTGCCAGCAGCCGCGGGTGGAGCGGGGGTATTTACAATGAGCAGTTCTTC
CDR3 protein: CASSRGWSGGIYNEQFF

V gene: TRBV7-2
D gene: NA
J gene: TRBJ1-6
clone size: few
CDR3 DNA: TGTGCCAGCACCCCGACAGGCCCTAATTCACCCCTCCACTTT
CDR3 protein: CASTPTGPNSPLHF

V gene: TRBV5-8
D gene: NA
J gene: TRBJ1-5
clone size: NA
CDR3 DNA: TGTGCCAGCAGCTTGGATACCGGGACATCGCCCCAGCATTTT
CDR3 protein: CASSLDTGTSPQHF

V gene: TRBV5-5
D gene: NA
J gene: TRBJ1-2
clone size: few
CDR3 DNA: TGTGCCAGCAGCTTATTTGGCGACAGCGGCTATGGCTACACCTTC
CDR3 protein: CASSLFGDSGYGYTF

V gene: TRBV7-9
D gene: TRBD2
J gene: TRBJ2-7
clone size: few
CDR3 DNA: TGTGCCAGCAGCTCCGTAGCGGGAGTTTTATGGGAGCAGTACTTC
CDR3 protein: CASSSVAGVLWEQYF

V gene: TRBV5-1
D gene: TRBD1
J gene: TRBJ1-6
clone size: NA
CDR3 DNA: TGCGCCAGCAGCCGGGGACAGATAACGAGCTCCTATAATTCACCCCTCCACTTT
CDR3 protein: CASSRGQITSSYNSPLHF

V gene: TRBV10-3
D gene: NA
J gene: TRBJ2-7
clone size: few
CDR3 DNA: TGTGCCATCAGTGAGGGCCCACTAGAGCAGTACTTC
CDR3 protein: CAISEGPLEQYF

V gene: TRBV12-3/TRBV12-4
D gene: NA
J gene: TRBJ1-5
clone size: NA
CDR3 DNA: TGTGCCAGCAGTTCGGGGGTCACCGTCAATCAGCCCCAGCAGTTT
CDR3 protein: CASSSGVTVNQPQQF

V gene: TRBV7-8
D gene: NA
J gene: TRBJ1-6
clone size: many
CDR3 DNA: TGTGCCAGCAGCTTATTTGCGACAGCTAATTCACCCCTCCACTTT
CDR3 protein: CASSLFATANSPLHF

V gene: TRBV12-3/TRBV12-4
D gene: TRBD1
J gene: TRBJ1-1
clone size: NA
CDR3 DNA: TGTGCCAGCAGTCCGCTGACAGGGTTTGAAGCTTTCTTT
CDR3 protein: CASSPLTGFEAFF

V gene: TRBV12-3/TRBV12-4
D gene: NA
J gene: TRBJ2-1
clone size: few
CDR3 DNA: TGTGCCAGCAGTCCCTTAGGGAGCAATGAGCAGTTCTTC
CDR3 protein: CASSPLGSNEQFF

V gene: TRBV28
D gene: NA
J gene: TRBJ1-5
clone size: NA
CDR3 DNA: TGTGCCAGCAGCCACGGGGGAGGGAATCAGCCCCAGCATTTT
CDR3 protein: CASSHGGGNQPQHF

V gene: TRBV28
D gene: NA
J gene: TRBJ1-1
clone size: NA
CDR3 DNA: TGTGCCAGCAGCCGTGGACCGCTGATGAACACTGAAGCTTTCTTT
CDR3 protein: CASSRGPLMNTEAFF

V gene: TRBV7-2
D gene: NA
J gene: TRBJ2-3
clone size: NA
CDR3 DNA: TGTGCCAGCAGCTTAGCGAGTCGTAGCGTTAATACGCAGTATTTT
CDR3 protein: CASSLASRSVNTQYF

V gene: TRBV30
D gene: NA
J gene: TRBJ2-2
clone size: few
CDR3 DNA: TGTGCCTGGAAACTAGCGAACACCGGGGAGCTGTTTTTT
CDR3 protein: CAWKLANTGELFF

V gene: TRBV6-7
D gene: TRBD2
J gene: TRBJ2-1
clone size: NA
CDR3 DNA: TGTGCCAGCAGTCTACCACCCCTGGGACTAGCGGGAGGGTCCTACAATGAGCAGTTCTTC
CDR3 protein: CASSLPPLGLAGGSYNEQFF

V gene: TRBV12-3/TRBV12-4
D gene: TRBD1
J gene: TRBJ2-7
clone size: NA
CDR3 DNA: TGTGCCAGCAGTTCGACCCTGGGACAGGGGGCTTTTTGGGGAACCTACGAGCAGTACTTC
CDR3 protein: CASSSTLGQGAFWGTYEQYF

V gene: TRBV5-6
D gene: TRBD1
J gene: TRBJ1-3
clone size: few
CDR3 DNA: TGTGCCAGCAGCTTCACCCCCGCAGGGGGAAGTGGAAACACCATATATTTT
CDR3 protein: CASSFTPAGGSGNTIYF

V gene: TRBV4-3
D gene: NA
J gene: TRBJ2-7
clone size: many
CDR3 DNA: TGCGCCAGCAGCCAAGGTTCTAGCGTACACTACGAGCAGTACTTC
CDR3 protein: CASSQGSSVHYEQYF

V gene: TRBV4-1
D gene: NA
J gene: TRBJ2-3
clone size: once
CDR3 DNA: TGCGCCAGCAGCCAAGATCCAGGCAGAGATACGCAGTATTTT
CDR3 protein: CASSQDPGRDTQYF

V gene: TRBV5-1
D gene: NA
J gene: TRBJ1-2
clone size: many
CDR3 DNA: TGCGCCAGCAGCTTGTTACAGGGCGGCTATGGCTACACCTTC
CDR3 protein: CASSLLQGGYGYTF

V gene: TRBV7-9
D gene: NA
J gene: TRBJ1-1
clone size: few
CDR3 DNA: TGTGCCAGCAGCCGCGGACCCCTGGGGACTGAAGCTTTCTTT
CDR3 protein: CASSRGPLGTEAFF

V gene: TRBV6-7
D gene: TRBD1
J gene: TRBJ1-2
clone size: few
CDR3 DNA: TGTGCCAGCAGTCGACCCAGGACAGGGGCTAACTATGGCTACACCTTC
CDR3 protein: CASSRPRTGANYGYTF

V gene: TRBV28
D gene: TRBD1
J gene: TRBJ2-1
clone size: few
CDR3 DNA: TGTGCCAGCAGTTTGGGGGACAGGGTCAGCGAGCAGTTCTTC
CDR3 protein: CASSLGDRVSEQFF

V gene: TRBV12-3/TRBV12-4
D gene: TRBD1
J gene: TRBJ2-2
clone size: few
CDR3 DNA: TGTGCCAGCAGTCCAGGACAGGCGGTTGACACCGGGGAGCTGTTTTTT
CDR3 protein: CASSPGQAVDTGELFF